Shown below are 18 T cell receptor beta chains from a single sample sequenced in a study of T cell repertoires in cytomegalovirus infection. No antigen has been assigned to these receptors. Via MiXCR, TCRdb re-called the reads, giving one row per CDR3 protein. The sample includes about 900,000 distinct CDR3 sequences, about a third of them seen just once. The sample consisted of cultured CD8+ T cells from PBMCs, taken from culture after CMV antigen stimulation. Receptor source: a human donor in good health (CMV status not recorded). Some clones in this sample may be carry-over from other donors' samples.

This clonotype was seen only a few times. The chain uses TRBV19 and TRBJ2-2; possibly TRBD2 for D (6 bases). Germline CDR1 and CDR2: LNHDA and SQIVND (reference sequence). The CDR3 is 12 amino acids. The germline V and J ends were trimmed by 8 bases and 8 bases, with 12 bases remaining between them. The CDR3 spells CASLEAGGELFF. For the CDR3, the DNA is TGTGCCAGTCTTGAGGCGGGGGGGGAGCTGTTTTTT. Together with reference TRBV19 and TRBJ2-2, the CDR3 gives the full variable domain: DGGITQSPKYLFRKEGQNVTLSCEQNLNHDAMYWYRQDPGQGLRLIYYSQIVNDFQKGDIAEGYSVSREKKESFPLTVTSAQKNPTAFYLCASLEAGGELFFGEGSRLTVL.

This clonotype was detected ten times or more. This chain joins TRBV7-8 and TRBJ2-1, with D tentatively TRBD1 (6 bases). Germline CDR1 and CDR2: SGHVS and FQNEAQ. V shed 5 bases and J shed 8 bases, with 19 bases lying between them. The CDR3 contains 15 residues. Here the CDR3 reads CASSPGGRGQDEQFF. In DNA, the CDR3 is TGTGCCAGCAGCCCGGGCGGCAGGGGACAAGATGAGCAGTTCTTC. Filled out from reference TRBV7-8 and TRBJ2-1, the complete variable domain reads GAGVSQSPRYKVAKRGQDVALRCDPISGHVSLFWYQQALGQGPEFLTYFQNEAQLDKSGLPSDRFFAERPEGSVSTLKIQRTQQEDSAVYLCASSPGGRGQDEQFFGPGTRLTVL.

The chain has TRBV2 and TRBJ1-2; 9 positions agree with TRBD1. The germline CDR1 and CDR2 sequences are SNHLY and FYNNEI. The CDR3 consists of 14 residues. The V gene end was trimmed by 11 bases and the J gene end by 4 bases; junction bases not matched to a gene: 11. This chain's CDR3 is CALPRGQGSYGYTF. In nucleotides, the CDR3 is TGTGCCTTGCCCCGGGGACAGGGTTCCTATGGCTACACCTTC.

This clonotype showed up just a few times. This rearrangement joins TRBV7-6 to TRBJ2-5; TRBD1 aligns across 10 bases. Germline-derived CDR1 and CDR2 are SGHVS and FNYEAQ. J lost 4 bases, V lost 7 bases, and 9 bases had no gene match. The CDR3 covers 15 residues. CDR3 protein: CASTPTGGRIETQYF. The DNA of the CDR3 is TGTGCCAGCACCCCGACAGGGGGCCGGATAGAGACCCAGTACTTC.

The chain has TRBV7-6 and TRBJ1-5; D is perhaps TRBD1 (5 bases). V was pared by 5 bases and J by 1 base, with 15 bases between. The V gene's germline CDR1 is SGHVS and CDR2 FNYEAQ. This CDR3 comprises 16 residues. CDR3 protein: CASSLGGSGSNQPQHF. The CDR3 nucleotides are TGTGCCAGCAGCCTTGGTGGATCAGGGAGCAATCAGCCCCAGCATTTT.

In its sample, this clonotype was seen a few times. This chain links TRBV7-9 with TRBJ1-6; D remains ambiguous. From germline, CDR1 is SEHNR and CDR2 FQNEAQ (reference sequence). The CDR3 runs 14 residues. V was shortened by 7 bases and J by 8 bases, with 15 bases between the two germline ends. The CDR3 region is CASKRTEGDSPLHF. The CDR3 nucleotides read TGTGCCAGCAAGAGGACCGAGGGTGATTCACCCCTCCACTTT.

The table lists this clonotype with many counts. This chain joins TRBV7-9 and TRBJ2-1; no definite D call. CDR3 length: 15 amino acids. CDR1 and CDR2 from the germline V gene are SEHNR and FQNEAQ (reference sequence). The germline V and J ends were trimmed by 1 base and 1 base, with 8 bases remaining between them. CDR3 nucleotides: TGTGCCAGCAGCTTAGACATGGGGTCCTACAATGAGCAGTTCTTC. This gives the protein CASSLDMGSYNEQFF.

This clonotype was counted only a few times. The chain recombines TRBV29-1 with TRBJ1-5; 10 bases line up with TRBD1. The CDR3 is 16 amino acids. The J segment lost 1 base and the V segment lost 3 bases, leaving 6 bases of the junction unmatched. Germline CDR1 is SQVTM and CDR2 is ANQGSEA. The CDR3 protein is CSVDDRGLESNQPQHF. In DNA, the CDR3 is TGCAGCGTTGACGACAGGGGGCTAGAGAGCAATCAGCCCCAGCATTTT.

A few counts support this clonotype. V is TRBV29-1 and J is TRBJ2-3, with 9 bases matching TRBD2. With 4 bases clipped from V and 0 bases from J, the junction kept 5 bases outside the gene matches. Looked up from germline, CDR1 is SQVTM and CDR2 is ANQGSEA. The CDR3 loop spans 15 amino acids. The CDR3, as DNA: TGCAGCGTTGTTAGGCGGGGGGGCAGCACAGATACGCAGTATTTT. Protein: CSVVRRGGSTDTQYF.

This chain uses TRBV7-9 with TRBJ2-1, with D tentatively TRBD2 (6 bases). There are 15 residues in the CDR3. The V end lost 5 bases, the J end lost 4 bases, and 15 bases lay between the germline ends. Germline-derived CDR1 and CDR2 are SEHNR and FQNEAQ (reference sequence). The CDR3, as DNA: TGTGCCAGCAGCGCCGGGACTGTCACGTACAATGAGCAGTTCTTC. This sequence encodes CASSAGTVTYNEQFF. The variable domain in full, with the rest retrieved from reference TRBV7-9 and TRBJ2-1, is DTGVSQNPRHKITKRGQNVTFRCDPISEHNRLYWYRQTLGQGPEFLTYFQNEAQLEKSRLLSDRFSAERPKGSFSTLEIQRTEQGDSAMYLCASSAGTVTYNEQFFGPGTRLTVL.

This clonotype was seen only a few times. The chain has TRBV5-1 and TRBJ2-7; 8 nucleotides line up with TRBD2. V was pared by 4 bases and J by 0 bases, with 3 bases of the junction left unmatched. CDR1 and CDR2 from the germline V gene are SGHRS and YFSETQ. This CDR3 is built from 14 residues. CDR3 bases: TGCGCCAGCAGCCCGGCGGGGGGCTCCTACGAGCAGTACGTC. This translates into CASSPAGGSYEQYV.

V is TRBV27 and J is TRBJ2-1; D may be TRBD1 or TRBD2 (7 bases each). Between the trimmed V and J ends, which lost 11 bases and 3 bases, there was a span of 17 bases. The germline gives CDR1 MNHEY, CDR2 SMNVEV (reference sequence). There are 14 residues in the CDR3. The CDR3 loop is CAARGGQFYNEQFF. The DNA of the CDR3 is TGTGCCGCCAGGGGGGGACAGTTCTACAATGAGCAGTTCTTC.

This clonotype was recorded a few times. The chain combines TRBV28 with TRBJ1-1; tentative D call: TRBD1 (5 bases). From germline, CDR1 is MDHEN and CDR2 SYDVKM. With 2 bases removed from V and 11 bases from J, the gap between germline ends came to 15 bases. This CDR3 has 13 residues. Here the CDR3 reads CASSLGGIWMAFF. CDR3 DNA: TGTGCCAGCAGTTTAGGGGGGATCTGGATGGCTTTCTTT.

This clonotype was observed a few times. The chain links TRBV4-3 to TRBJ2-5; TRBD1 or TRBD2 may be the D gene (7 bases each). The CDR3 length is 20 residues. V was pared by 1 base and J by 1 base, with 25 bases between. Germline V lookup: CDR1 LGHNA, CDR2 YSLEER. The CDR3 sequence is CASSQAVTGFGEGVQETQYF. The CDR3 DNA reads TGCGCCAGCAGCCAAGCAGTGACAGGGTTCGGGGAGGGGGTCCAAGAGACCCAGTACTTC.

This chain joins TRBV4-1 and TRBJ2-1; perhaps TRBD2 as D (5 bases). CDR1 and CDR2 from the germline V gene are MGHRA and YSYEKL. The V and J ends lost 4 bases and 1 base respectively, with 14 bases between them. This CDR3 has 16 residues. The DNA for the CDR3 is TGCGCCAGCAGCCCAGAGGGATTCGGGTCCTACAATGAGCAGTTCTTC. Translated: CASSPEGFGSYNEQFF.

V gene TRBV27 combines with J gene TRBJ2-1, with D perhaps TRBD2 (6 bases). Germline V gives CDR1 MNHEY, CDR2 SMNVEV (reference sequence). With 2 bases removed from V and 7 bases from J, the gap between germline ends came to 15 bases. This CDR3 region has 15 residues. The CDR3 reads CASSLRASVVNEQFF. In DNA form, the CDR3 reads TGTGCCAGCAGTTTAAGGGCTAGCGTGGTAAATGAGCAGTTCTTC.

V usage is TRBV6-5 and J usage is TRBJ1-1; 7 nucleotides match TRBD1. CDR3 length: 13 amino acids. J was trimmed by 11 bases and V by 5 bases; bases with no gene match: 11. The germline CDR1 and CDR2 sequences are MNHEY and SVGAGI. CDR3 sequence: CASSRTGDGLAFF. The CDR3, as DNA: TGTGCCAGCAGTCGCACAGGGGACGGATTGGCTTTCTTT.

This clonotype appeared a few times. This chain joins TRBV20-1 and TRBJ2-5; D not resolved. V shed 6 bases and J shed 0 bases, with 23 bases lying between them. The germline V gene encodes CDR1 DFQATT and CDR2 SNEGSKA (reference sequence). The CDR3 is 17 amino acids. The CDR3 loop is CSAPPDQVGMYQETQYF. As DNA, the CDR3 is TGCAGTGCCCCCCCCGACCAAGTGGGGATGTACCAAGAGACCCAGTACTTC.